The source of this T cell receptor (beta chain) is a study of blood T cells in healthy people across ages (dated by TCRdb to between 2015 and 2017). For the wider study: In model experiments, template switching captured about one uniquely barcoded TCR beta cDNA molecule for every two T cells. To track age-related changes in TCR beta repertoire diversity, the study relied on deep sequencing normalized with unique cDNA molecular identifiers. Donors were grouped into four age groups: young (average 16 years), middle-aged (roughly 37), aged (approximately 67) and long-lived (approximately 78). To avoid experimental bias, donors of different ages were distributed randomly across sequencing lanes. For two donors (one aged 18 to 29 and one aged 80 or older), the study analyzed two additional independent replicas of 1 million unique cDNA reads from the same blood draw. Study-wide findings and limitations: Donor CMV infection status was unknown, potentially confounding age-related changes in expanded clonotypes. Estimates of total diversity based on one million sequenced T cells were regarded as lower bounds and as underestimates. Since profiling was done on bulk unsorted PBMCs, naive and antigen-experienced compartments could not be conclusively compared. As age increased, observed TCR beta diversity per million T cells dropped in a roughly linear way, and a significant reduction was already evident by age approximately 40. Compared with the aged group, more naive CD4+ T cells, fewer expanded clones and increased TCR diversity were shown by the long-lived group, suggesting age selection. Observed TCR beta diversity correlated strongly with the percentage of naive T cells measured by flow cytometry.

The donors were roughly 40 Caucasian individuals from Russia, aged roughly 6 to 95 years, who were systemically healthy. Roughly 10 milliliters of peripheral blood were drawn from each donor into EDTA-treated Vacutainer tubes. PBMCs were isolated by Ficoll-Paque density-gradient centrifugation, with at least 6.5 million obtained per sample. Trizol reagent was used to extract total RNA from PBMCs, with at least 6 micrograms per sample. Naive CD45RAhigh/CD27high T cell percentages were measured by flow cytometry on a PBMC aliquot from every donor. The library was obtained by 5' RACE. The sequencer listed for this sample is Illumina HiSeq 2500. A second PCR of 7 to 11 cycles was performed with a sample-barcoded 5' primer and a J-beta primer mix. A unique molecular identifier was introduced onto each TCR beta cDNA molecule by a template-switch 5' adaptor carrying 12 random nucleotides. Each sample yielded at least 3 million CDR3-containing paired-end reads. All of the RNA was converted into first-strand cDNA using the Mint cDNA synthesis kit, with a TRBC-specific oligonucleotide serving as the primer. All cDNA was treated with uracil-DNA glycosylase and then went through a first 18-cycle PCR with the universal primers M1SS and BC2_uni_R. Under the source paper's analysis protocol: Each sample was normalized by randomly selecting 1 million high-quality reads, each carrying a distinct molecular identifier. Instead of being binned into consensus sequences, reads that shared molecular identifiers were thrown out. MiTCR, run with a Q25 quality threshold and the strictest error-elimination algorithm, handled CDR3 identification, clonotype clustering and error correction. Lower-bound total TCR beta diversity was estimated with a nonparametric unseen species model using Euler transformation. TCRdb reran the public reads through fastp at Q25 and MiXCR, keeping productive beta chains. Merged by CDR3 protein, the rows form single entries marked with the most common genes and DNA. Here the V and J calls rest on TCRdb's processing, not on the authors' analysis. The sample includes some 1.5 million distinct CDR3 sequences, with approximately 28% observed a single time. The ten largest account for 7% to 9% of the sample.

Trimming accounts for 4 bases at V and 5 bases at J, while the number of junction bases matched to no gene is 6. The CDR1 and CDR2 encoded by the germline V gene are MNHEY and SVGAGI. The CDR3 starts with the cysteine, ends with the phenylalanine, and has 14 residues. The kept DNA is CDR3 alone, 42 bases in frame from the first base. Remarks on this clonotype: Its antigen is currently not known. The record has no base qualities; no much larger clone is one base away.

This clonotype was obtained from a woman aged 25 to 39 in good health. Input material: blood. The V gene is TRBV6-5 and the J gene is TRBJ2-3; the central 7 bases match TRBD2. The encoded CDR3 is CASSSGVAGDTQYF. The sequence in DNA is TGTGCCAGCAGTTCCGGGGTAGCGGGAGATACGCAGTATTTT.